The rows below give T cell receptor beta chains drawn from one sample of a study of blood T cells in healthy people across ages. TCRdb recomputed calls from the 5' RACE reads with MiXCR, one row per CDR3 protein. The table lists about 810,000 distinct CDR3 sequences, roughly 40% of them singletons. Specimen: blood. The receptors here all came from a man aged 18 to 30 in good health. Each CDR3 is given with its conserved first and last residue. The order of the fields is clone size, V gene, D gene, J gene, CDR3 DNA, CDR3 protein. D genes are given only for firm matches. Not all rows give a size; the values are once, few, many and, for expanded clones, a class.

.	TRBV5-5	TRBD1	TRBJ1-6	TGTGCCAGCAGCTCACTCGACAGGGGTAATTCACCCCTCCACTTT	CASSSLDRGNSPLHF
.	TRBV28	TRBD1	TRBJ2-3	TGTGCCAGCAGTCCAACCGGGACAGGGATCTTAGATACGCAGTATTTT	CASSPTGTGILDTQYF
few	TRBV3-1	.	TRBJ1-1	TGTGCCAGCAGCTCAGTAGGAGGGCCCACTGAAGCTTTCTTT	CASSSVGGPTEAFF
many	TRBV15	.	TRBJ2-3	TGTGCCACCAGCAGAGTGGAAGAAGGGGATGAGGCCACAGATACGCAGTATTTT	CATSRVEEGDEATDTQYF
.	TRBV6-2/TRBV6-3	.	TRBJ2-7	TGTGCCAGCAGTAATAAACCTTACAATGAGCAGTACTTC	CASSNKPYNEQYF
.	TRBV19	.	TRBJ1-2	TGTGCCAGTAGTATGGGGGGCGCTGGCTACACCTTC	CASSMGGAGYTF
few	TRBV4-2	TRBD2	TRBJ2-3	TGTGCCAGCAGCCAAGATAGATTCGGGGGGGCGTCAGATACGCAGTATTTT	CASSQDRFGGASDTQYF
.	TRBV5-6	.	TRBJ1-5	TGTGCCAGCAGCAGTACGGTAGGGGGGGGGAATCAGCCCCAGCATTTT	CASSSTVGGGNQPQHF
few	TRBV6-6	.	TRBJ2-5	TGTGCCAGCAGTTACTTATGGGACATAGAGACCCAGTACTTC	CASSYLWDIETQYF
.	TRBV4-2	TRBD2	TRBJ2-7	TGTGCCAGCAGCCAGGAACTAGCGGGGGGCCTCTCCGAGCAGTACTTC	CASSQELAGGLSEQYF
.	TRBV20-1	TRBD1	TRBJ1-2	TGCAGTGCTCCACAACAGGGGGTGGGCTATGGCTACACCTTC	CSAPQQGVGYGYTF
.	TRBV15	.	TRBJ1-1	TGTGCCACCAGCAGAGATTTTTTTGGGGCCATGAACACTGAAGCTTTCTTT	CATSRDFFGAMNTEAFF
.	TRBV12-3/TRBV12-4	.	TRBJ1-2	TGTGCCAGCAGTTTTCGGGGCCACAAAATGTCGTCCTATGGCTACACCTTC	CASSFRGHKMSSYGYTF